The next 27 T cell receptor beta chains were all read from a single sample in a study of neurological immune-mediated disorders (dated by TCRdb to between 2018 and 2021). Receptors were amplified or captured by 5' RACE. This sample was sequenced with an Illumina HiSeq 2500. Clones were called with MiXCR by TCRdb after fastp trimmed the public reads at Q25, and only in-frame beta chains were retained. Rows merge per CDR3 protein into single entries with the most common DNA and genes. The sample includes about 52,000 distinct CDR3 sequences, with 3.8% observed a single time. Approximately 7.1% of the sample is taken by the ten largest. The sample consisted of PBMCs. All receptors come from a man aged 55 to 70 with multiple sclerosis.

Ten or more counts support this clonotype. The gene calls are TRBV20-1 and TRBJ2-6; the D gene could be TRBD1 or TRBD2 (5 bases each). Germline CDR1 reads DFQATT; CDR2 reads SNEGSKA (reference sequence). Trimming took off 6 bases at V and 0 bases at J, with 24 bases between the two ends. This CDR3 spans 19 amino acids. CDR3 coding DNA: TGCAGTGCGCCCCCCGGAACGGGGCAGGCCGCCTCTGGGGCCAACGTCCTGACTTTC. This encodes CSAPPGTGQAASGANVLTF.

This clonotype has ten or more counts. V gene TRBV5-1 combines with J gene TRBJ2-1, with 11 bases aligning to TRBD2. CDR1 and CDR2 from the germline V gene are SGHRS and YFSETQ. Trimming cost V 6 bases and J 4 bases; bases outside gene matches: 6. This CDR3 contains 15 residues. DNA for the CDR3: TGCGCCAGCACACTAGCGGGGGAGGTTTACAATGAGCAGTTCTTC. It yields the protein CASTLAGEVYNEQFF.

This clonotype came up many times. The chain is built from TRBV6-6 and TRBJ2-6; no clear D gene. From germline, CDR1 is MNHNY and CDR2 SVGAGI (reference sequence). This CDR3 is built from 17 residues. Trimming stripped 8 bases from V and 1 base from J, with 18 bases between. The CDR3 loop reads CASSNDPFNSGANVLTF. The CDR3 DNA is TGTGCCAGCTCTAACGACCCCTTCAATTCTGGGGCCAACGTCCTGACTTTC.

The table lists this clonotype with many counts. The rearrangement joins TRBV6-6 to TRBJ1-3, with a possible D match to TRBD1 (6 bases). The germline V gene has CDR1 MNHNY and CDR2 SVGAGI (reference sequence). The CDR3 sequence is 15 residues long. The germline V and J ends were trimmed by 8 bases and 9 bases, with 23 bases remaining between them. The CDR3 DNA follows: TGTGCCAGCTCCGAAGGAGGGGGGGTCCGGGGCACCATATATTTT. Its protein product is CASSEGGGVRGTIYF.

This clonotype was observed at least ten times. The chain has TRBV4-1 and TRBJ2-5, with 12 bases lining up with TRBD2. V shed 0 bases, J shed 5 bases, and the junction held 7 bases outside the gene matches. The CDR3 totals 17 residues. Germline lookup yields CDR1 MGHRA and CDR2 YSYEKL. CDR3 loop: CASSQEGLAGGPETQYF. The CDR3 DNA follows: TGCGCCAGCAGCCAAGAGGGGCTAGCGGGGGGGCCGGAGACCCAGTACTTC.

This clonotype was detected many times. CDR3 DNA sequence: TGCAGTGCTAATAGACCCACAAATAACTACGAGCAGTACTTC. It specifies CSANRPTNNYEQYF. V gene TRBV20-1 combines with J gene TRBJ2-7, with unresolved D. The V end lost 4 bases, the J end lost 3 bases, and 16 bases lay between the germline ends. The CDR3 covers 14 residues. Germline CDR1 reads DFQATT; CDR2 reads SNEGSKA (reference sequence).

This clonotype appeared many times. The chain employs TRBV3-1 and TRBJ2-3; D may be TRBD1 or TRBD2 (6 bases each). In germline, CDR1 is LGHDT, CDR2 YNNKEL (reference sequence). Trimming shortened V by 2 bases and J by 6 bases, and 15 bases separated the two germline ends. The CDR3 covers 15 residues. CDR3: CASSQWGASRDTQYF. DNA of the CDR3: TGTGCCAGCAGCCAATGGGGGGCCAGTAGGGATACGCAGTATTTT.

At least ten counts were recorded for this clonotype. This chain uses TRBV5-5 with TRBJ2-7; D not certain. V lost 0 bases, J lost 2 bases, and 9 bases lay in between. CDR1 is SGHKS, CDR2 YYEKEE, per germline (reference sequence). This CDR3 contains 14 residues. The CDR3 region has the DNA TGTGCCAGCAGCTTGGGTTTTAACACCTACGAGCAGTACTTC. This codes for CASSLGFNTYEQYF. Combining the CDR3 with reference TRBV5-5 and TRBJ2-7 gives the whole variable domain DAGVTQSPTHLIKTRGQQVTLRCSPISGHKSVSWYQQVLGQGPQFIFQYYEKEERGRGNFPDRFSARQFPNYSSELNVNALLLGDSALYLCASSLGFNTYEQYFGPGTRLTVT.

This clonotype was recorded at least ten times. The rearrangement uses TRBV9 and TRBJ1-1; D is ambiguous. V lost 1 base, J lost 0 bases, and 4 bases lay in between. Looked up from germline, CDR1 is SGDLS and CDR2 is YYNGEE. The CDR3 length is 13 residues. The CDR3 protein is CASSVSVNTEAFF. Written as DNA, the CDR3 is TGTGCCAGCAGCGTATCAGTGAACACTGAAGCTTTCTTT.

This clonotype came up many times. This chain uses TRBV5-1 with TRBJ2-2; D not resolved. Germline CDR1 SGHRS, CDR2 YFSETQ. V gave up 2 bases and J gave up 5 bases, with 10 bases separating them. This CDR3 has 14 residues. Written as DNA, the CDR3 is TGCGCCAGCAGCTTTCCGGACCCTACCGGGGAGCTGTTTTTT. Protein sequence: CASSFPDPTGELFF.

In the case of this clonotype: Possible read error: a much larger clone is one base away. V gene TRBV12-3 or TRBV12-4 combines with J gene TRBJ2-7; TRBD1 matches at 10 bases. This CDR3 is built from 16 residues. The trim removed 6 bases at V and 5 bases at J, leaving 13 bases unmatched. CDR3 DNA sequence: TGTGCCAGCAGGCCCCTACCGGGACAGGGGTGGAACGAGCAGTACTTC. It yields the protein CASRPLPGQGWNEQYF.

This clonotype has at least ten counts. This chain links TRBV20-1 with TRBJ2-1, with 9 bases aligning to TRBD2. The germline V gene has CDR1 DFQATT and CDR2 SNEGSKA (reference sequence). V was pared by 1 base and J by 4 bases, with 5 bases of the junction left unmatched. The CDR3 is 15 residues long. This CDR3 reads CSARVYSGGYNEQFF. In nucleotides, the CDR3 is TGCAGTGCTAGAGTATATAGCGGGGGTTACAATGAGCAGTTCTTC.

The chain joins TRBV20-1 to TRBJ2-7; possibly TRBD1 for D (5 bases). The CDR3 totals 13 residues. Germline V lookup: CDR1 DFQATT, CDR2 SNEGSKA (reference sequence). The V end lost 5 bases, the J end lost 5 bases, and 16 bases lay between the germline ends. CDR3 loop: CSAPWTHTHEQYF. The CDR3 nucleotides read TGCAGTGCTCCATGGACACACACCCACGAGCAGTACTTC.

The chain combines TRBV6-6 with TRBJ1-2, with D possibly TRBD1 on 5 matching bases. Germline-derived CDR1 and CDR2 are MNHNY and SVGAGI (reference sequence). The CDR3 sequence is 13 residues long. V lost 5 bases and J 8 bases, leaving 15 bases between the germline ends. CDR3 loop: CASSPRGIGGYTF. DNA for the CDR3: TGTGCCAGCAGTCCCCGGGGGATAGGAGGCTACACCTTC.

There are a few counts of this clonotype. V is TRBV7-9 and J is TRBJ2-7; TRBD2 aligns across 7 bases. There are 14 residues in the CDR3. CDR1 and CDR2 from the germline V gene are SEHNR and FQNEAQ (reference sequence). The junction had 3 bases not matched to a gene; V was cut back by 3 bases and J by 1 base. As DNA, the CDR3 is TGTGCCAGCAGCTTGGGGGACTATTCCTACGAGCAGTACTTC. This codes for CASSLGDYSYEQYF.

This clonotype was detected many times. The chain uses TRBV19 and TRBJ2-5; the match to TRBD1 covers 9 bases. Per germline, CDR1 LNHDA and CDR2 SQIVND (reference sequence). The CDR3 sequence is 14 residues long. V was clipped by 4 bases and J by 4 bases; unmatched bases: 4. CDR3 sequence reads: CASSTRTGAETQYF. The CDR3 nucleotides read TGTGCCAGTAGTACCCGGACAGGGGCAGAGACCCAGTACTTC.

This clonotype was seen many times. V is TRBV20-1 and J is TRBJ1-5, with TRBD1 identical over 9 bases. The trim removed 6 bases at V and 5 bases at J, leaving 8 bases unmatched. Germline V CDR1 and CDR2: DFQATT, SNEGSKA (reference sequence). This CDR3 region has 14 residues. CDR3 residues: CSANEGQGYQPQHF. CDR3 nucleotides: TGCAGTGCCAATGAGGGACAGGGTTATCAGCCCCAGCATTTT.

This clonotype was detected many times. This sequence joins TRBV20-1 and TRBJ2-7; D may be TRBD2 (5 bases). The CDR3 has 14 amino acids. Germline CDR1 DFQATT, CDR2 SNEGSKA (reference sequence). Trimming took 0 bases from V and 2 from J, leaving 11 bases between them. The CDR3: CSAREETTPYEQYF. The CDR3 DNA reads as TGCAGTGCTAGAGAAGAGACTACGCCCTACGAGCAGTACTTC.

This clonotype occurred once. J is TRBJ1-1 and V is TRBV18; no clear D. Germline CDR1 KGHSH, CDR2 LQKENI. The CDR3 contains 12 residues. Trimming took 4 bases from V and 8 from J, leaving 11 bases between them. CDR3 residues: CASSLLQGEAFF. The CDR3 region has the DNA TGTGCCAGCTCACTACTTCAAGGGGAAGCTTTCTTT.

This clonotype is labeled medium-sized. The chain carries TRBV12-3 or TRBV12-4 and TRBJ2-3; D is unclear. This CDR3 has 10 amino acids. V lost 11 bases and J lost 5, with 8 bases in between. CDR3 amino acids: CALGGDTQYF. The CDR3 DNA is TGTGCCCTAGGCGGAGATACGCAGTATTTT.

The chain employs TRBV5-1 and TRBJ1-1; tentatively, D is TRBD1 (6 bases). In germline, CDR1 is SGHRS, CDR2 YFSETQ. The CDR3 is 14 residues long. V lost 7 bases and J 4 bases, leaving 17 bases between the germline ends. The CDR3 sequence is CASETVRGGTEAFF. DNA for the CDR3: TGCGCCAGCGAAACCGTTAGGGGGGGCACTGAAGCTTTCTTT.

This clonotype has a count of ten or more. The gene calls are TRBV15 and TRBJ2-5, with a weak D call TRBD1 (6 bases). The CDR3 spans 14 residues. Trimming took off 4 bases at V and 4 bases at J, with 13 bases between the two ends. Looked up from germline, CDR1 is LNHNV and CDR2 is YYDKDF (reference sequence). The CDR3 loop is CATSTRGGVETQYF. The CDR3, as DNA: TGTGCCACCAGCACCAGGGGTGGGGTAGAGACCCAGTACTTC. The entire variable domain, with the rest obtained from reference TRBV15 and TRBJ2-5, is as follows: DAMVIQNPRYQVTQFGKPVTLSCSQTLNHNVMYWYQQKSSQAPKLLFHYYDKDFNNEADTPDNFQSRRPNTSFCFLDIRSPGLGDTAMYLCATSTRGGVETQYFGPGTRLLVL.

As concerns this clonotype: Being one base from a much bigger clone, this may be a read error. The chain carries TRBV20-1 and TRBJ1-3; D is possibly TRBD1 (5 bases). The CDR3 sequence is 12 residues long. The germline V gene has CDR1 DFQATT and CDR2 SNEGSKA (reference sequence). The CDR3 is CSIRGYGNTIYF. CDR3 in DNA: TGCTCGATTAGGGGCTATGGAAACACCATATATTTT.

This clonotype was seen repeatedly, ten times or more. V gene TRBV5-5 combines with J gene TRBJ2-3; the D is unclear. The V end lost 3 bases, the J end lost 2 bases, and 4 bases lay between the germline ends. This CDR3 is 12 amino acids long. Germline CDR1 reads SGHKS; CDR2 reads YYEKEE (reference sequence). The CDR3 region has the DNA TGTGCCAGCAGCTCATTCACAGATACGCAGTATTTT. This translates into CASSSFTDTQYF.

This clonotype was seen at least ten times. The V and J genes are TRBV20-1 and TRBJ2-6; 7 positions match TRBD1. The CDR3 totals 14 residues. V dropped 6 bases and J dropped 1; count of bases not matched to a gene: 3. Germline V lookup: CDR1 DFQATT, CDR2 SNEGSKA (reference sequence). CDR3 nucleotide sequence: TGCAGTGCCGTCAGGGGGTCTGGGGCCAACGTCCTGACTTTC. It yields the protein CSAVRGSGANVLTF.

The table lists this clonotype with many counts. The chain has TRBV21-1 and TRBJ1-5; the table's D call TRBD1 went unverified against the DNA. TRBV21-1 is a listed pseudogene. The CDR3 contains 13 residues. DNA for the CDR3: TGTGCCAGAGGGGGGAATAGCAATCAGCCCCAGCATTTT. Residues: CARGGNSNQPQHF.

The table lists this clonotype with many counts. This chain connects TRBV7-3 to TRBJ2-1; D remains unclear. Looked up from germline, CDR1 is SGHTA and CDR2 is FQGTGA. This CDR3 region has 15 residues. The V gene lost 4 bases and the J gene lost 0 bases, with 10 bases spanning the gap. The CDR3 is CASSSDPSSYNEQFF. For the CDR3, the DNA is TGTGCCAGCAGCTCTGATCCAAGCTCCTACAATGAGCAGTTCTTC.